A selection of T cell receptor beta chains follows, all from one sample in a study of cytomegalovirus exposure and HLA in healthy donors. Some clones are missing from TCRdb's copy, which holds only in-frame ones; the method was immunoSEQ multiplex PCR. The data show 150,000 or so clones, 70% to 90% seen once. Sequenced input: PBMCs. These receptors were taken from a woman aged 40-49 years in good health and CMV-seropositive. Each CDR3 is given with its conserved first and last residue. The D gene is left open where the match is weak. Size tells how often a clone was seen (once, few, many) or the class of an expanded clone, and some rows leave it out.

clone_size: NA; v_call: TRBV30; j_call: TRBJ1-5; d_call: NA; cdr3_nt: TGTGCCTGGAGCCAGGACCAGGGGAGCAATCAGCCCCAGCATTTT; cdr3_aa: CAWSQDQGSNQPQHF
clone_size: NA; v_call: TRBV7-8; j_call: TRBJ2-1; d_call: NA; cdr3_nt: TGTGCCAGCAGCCCGCCTACGCATGAGCAGTTCTTC; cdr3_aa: CASSPPTHEQFF
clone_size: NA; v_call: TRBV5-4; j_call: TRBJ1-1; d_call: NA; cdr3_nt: TGTGCCAGCAGCTGGCCGGGACTTAACACTGAAGCTTTCTTT; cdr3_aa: CASSWPGLNTEAFF
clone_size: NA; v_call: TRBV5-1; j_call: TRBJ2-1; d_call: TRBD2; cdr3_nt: TGCGCCAGCAGCCCGGTCGGGACTAGCGGGAGTACGTGGAATGAGCAGTTCTTC; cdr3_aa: CASSPVGTSGSTWNEQFF
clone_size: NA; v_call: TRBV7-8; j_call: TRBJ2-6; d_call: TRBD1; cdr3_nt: TGTGCCAGCAGCTTAGGGCGGCAGGGGGCCTGGGATGGGGCCAACGTCCTGACTTTC; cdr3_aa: CASSLGRQGAWDGANVLTF
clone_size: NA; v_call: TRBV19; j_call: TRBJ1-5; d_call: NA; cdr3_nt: TGTGCCAGTACGGGACAACTAAGCAATCAGCCCCAGCATTTT; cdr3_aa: CASTGQLSNQPQHF
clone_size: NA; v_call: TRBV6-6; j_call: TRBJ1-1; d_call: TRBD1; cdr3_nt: TGTGCCAGCAGTTACGACAGGGCGAGGACTGAAGCTTTCTTT; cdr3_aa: CASSYDRARTEAFF
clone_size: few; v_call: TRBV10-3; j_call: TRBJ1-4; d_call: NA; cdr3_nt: TGTGCCATCAGTGGACAGGACAATAATGAAAAACTGTTTTTT; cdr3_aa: CAISGQDNNEKLFF
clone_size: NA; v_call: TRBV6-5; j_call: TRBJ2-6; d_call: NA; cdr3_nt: TGTGCCAGCAGTTACAGGACAGGAGGGCGAGGCGTCCTGACTTTC; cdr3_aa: CASSYRTGGRGVLTF
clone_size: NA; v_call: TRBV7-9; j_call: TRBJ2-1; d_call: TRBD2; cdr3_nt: TGTGCCAGCAGCTTAGGGAGACTAGCGGGAGGAGGTGAGCAGTTCTTC; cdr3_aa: CASSLGRLAGGGEQFF
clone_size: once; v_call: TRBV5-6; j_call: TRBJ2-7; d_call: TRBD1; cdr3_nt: TGTGCCAGCAGCTTCTATTTGGGACAGGGTGAAGAGCAGTACTTC; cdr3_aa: CASSFYLGQGEEQYF
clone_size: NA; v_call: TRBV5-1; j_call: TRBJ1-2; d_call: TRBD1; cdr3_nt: TGCGCCAGCAGCTTGGGAGGGACAGGAGATTATGGCTACACCTTC; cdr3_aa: CASSLGGTGDYGYTF
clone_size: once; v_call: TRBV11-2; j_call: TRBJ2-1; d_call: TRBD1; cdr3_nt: TGTGCCAGCAGCGGCGGGGACAGGGACTACAATGAGCAGTTCTTC; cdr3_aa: CASSGGDRDYNEQFF
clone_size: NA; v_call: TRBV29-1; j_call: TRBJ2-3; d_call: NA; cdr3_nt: TGCAGCGTTGAAGAATTAGTTGCGCAGTATTTT; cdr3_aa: CSVEELVAQYF
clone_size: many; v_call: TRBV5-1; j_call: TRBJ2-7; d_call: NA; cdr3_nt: TGCGCCAGCAGCTTGAGACTGGGCTCCTACGAGCAGTACTTC; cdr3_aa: CASSLRLGSYEQYF
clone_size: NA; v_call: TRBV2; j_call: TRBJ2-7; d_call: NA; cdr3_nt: TGTGCCAGCAGTGAAGGTCACATCTCCTACGAGCAGTACTTC; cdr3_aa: CASSEGHISYEQYF
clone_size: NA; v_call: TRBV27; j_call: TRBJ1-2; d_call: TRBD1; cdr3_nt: TGTGCCAGCAGTTTAAGTCCCAGGGGGCTCGGTGGCTACACCTTC; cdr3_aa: CASSLSPRGLGGYTF
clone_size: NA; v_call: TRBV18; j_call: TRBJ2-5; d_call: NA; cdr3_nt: TGTGCCAGCTCACGAACAGGAGCTCAACCCCAAGAGACCCAGTACTTC; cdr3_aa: CASSRTGAQPQETQYF
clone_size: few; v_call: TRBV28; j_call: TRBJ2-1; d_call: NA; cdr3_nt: TGTGCCAGCAGTTTATTATTGGACTTGAGCTCCTACAATGAGCAGTTCTTC; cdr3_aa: CASSLLLDLSSYNEQFF
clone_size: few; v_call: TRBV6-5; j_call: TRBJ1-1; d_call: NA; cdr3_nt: TGTGCCAGCAGTACCCGGGGGGATATGAACACTGAAGCTTTCTTT; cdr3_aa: CASSTRGDMNTEAFF
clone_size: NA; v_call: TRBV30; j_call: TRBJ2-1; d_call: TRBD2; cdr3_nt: TGTGCCTGGAGTGTAGGGAGCGGGAGGGGGTCCTACAATGAGCAGTTCTTC; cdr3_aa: CAWSVGSGRGSYNEQFF
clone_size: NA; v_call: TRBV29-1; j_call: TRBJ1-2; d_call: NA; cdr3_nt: TGCAGCGTCAGGACAGCCTCTAACTATGGCTACACCTTC; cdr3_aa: CSVRTASNYGYTF
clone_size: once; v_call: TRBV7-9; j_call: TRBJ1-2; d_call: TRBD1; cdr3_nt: TGTGCCAGCAGCTTACCCACAGGGGCCTATGGCTACACCTTC; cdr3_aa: CASSLPTGAYGYTF
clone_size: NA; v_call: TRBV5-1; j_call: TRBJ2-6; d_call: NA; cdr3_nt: TGCGCCAGCAGCTTGATTGTTCGGGGGATCTCTGGGGCCAACGTCCTGACTTTC; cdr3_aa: CASSLIVRGISGANVLTF
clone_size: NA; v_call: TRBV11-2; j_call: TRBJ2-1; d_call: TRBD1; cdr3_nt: TGTGCCAGCATCAAAAACCTCAGGGCCGGGACAGGGTTAAGCAATGAGCAGTTCTTC; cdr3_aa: CASIKNLRAGTGLSNEQFF
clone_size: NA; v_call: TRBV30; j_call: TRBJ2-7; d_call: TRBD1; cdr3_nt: TGTGCCTGGGACAGGGAACGTGGCTACGAGCAGTACTTC; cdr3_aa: CAWDRERGYEQYF
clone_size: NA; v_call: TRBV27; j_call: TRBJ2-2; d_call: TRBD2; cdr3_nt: TGTGCCAGCCGACTAGCGGGAGACACCGGGGAGCTGTTTTTT; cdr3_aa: CASRLAGDTGELFF
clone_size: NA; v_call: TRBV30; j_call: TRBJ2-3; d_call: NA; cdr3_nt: TGTGCCTGGAGTCTAGGGCGGGACACAGATACGCAGTATTTT; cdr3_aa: CAWSLGRDTDTQYF
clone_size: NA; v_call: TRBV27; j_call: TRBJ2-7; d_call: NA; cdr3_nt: TGTGCCAGCAGTTTGGAGACAGGAAACTACGAGCAGTACTTC; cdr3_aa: CASSLETGNYEQYF
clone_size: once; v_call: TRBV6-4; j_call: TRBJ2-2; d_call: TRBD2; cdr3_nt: TGTGCCAGCACCACTAGCGCAAACACCGGGGAGCTGTTTTTT; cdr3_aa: CASTTSANTGELFF
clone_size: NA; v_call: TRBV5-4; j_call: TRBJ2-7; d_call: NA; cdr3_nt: TGTGCCAGCAGCCCCGGAGGGCTAGCTGGCTACGAGCAGTACTTC; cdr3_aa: CASSPGGLAGYEQYF
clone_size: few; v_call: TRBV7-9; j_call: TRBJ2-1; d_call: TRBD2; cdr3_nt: TGTGCCAGCAGCCTGACTAGCGTGAGGGGTGAGCAGTTCTTC; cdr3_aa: CASSLTSVRGEQFF
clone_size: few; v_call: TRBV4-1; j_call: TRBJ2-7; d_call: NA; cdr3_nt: TGCGCCAGCAGCCAAGAGTGGGAGCGCCCCGAGCAGTACTTC; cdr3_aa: CASSQEWERPEQYF
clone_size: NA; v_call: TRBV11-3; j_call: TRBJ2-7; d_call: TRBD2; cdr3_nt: TGTGCCAGCAGCCCGGGGGGGGGCGGCCACGAGCAGTACTTC; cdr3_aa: CASSPGGGGHEQYF
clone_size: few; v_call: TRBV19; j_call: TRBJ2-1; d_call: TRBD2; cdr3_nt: TGTGCCAGTAGTATAGAGGCTAGCGGGAGGGCCTATAGTAATGAGCAGTTCTTC; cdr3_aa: CASSIEASGRAYSNEQFF